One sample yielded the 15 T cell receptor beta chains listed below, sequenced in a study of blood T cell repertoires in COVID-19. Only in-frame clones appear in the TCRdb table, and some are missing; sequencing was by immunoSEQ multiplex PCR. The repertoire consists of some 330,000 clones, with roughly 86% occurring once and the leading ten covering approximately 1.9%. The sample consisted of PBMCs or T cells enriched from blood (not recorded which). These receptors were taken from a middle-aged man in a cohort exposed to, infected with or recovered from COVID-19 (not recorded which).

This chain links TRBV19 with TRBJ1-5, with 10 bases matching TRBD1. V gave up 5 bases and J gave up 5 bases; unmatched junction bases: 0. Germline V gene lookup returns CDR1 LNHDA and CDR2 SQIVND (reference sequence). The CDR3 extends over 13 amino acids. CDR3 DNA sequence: TGTGCCAGTAGTGACAGGGGGCATCAGCCCCAGCATTTT. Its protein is CASSDRGHQPQHF.

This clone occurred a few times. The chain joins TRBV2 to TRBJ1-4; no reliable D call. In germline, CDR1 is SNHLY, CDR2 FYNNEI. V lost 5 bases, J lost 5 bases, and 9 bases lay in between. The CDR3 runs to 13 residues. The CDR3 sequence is CASSLRENEKLFF. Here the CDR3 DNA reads TGTGCCAGCAGTCTCCGGGAGAATGAAAAACTGTTTTTT.

In DNA form, the CDR3 reads TGCGCCAGCAGCCAAGGGGGTCCTGGCAATGAGCAGTTCTTC. This translates into CASSQGGPGNEQFF. This sequence joins TRBV5-1 and TRBJ2-1; TRBD1 is a possible D gene (6 bases). CDR1 SGHRS and CDR2 YFSETQ come from the germline V gene. This CDR3 region has 14 residues. The germline V and J ends were trimmed by 4 bases and 6 bases, with 14 bases remaining between them.

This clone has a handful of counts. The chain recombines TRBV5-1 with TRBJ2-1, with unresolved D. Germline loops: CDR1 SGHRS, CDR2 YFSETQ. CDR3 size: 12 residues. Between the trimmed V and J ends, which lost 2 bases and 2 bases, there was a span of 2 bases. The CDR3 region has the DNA TGCGCCAGCAGCTTCGCCTACAATGAGCAGTTCTTC. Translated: CASSFAYNEQFF.

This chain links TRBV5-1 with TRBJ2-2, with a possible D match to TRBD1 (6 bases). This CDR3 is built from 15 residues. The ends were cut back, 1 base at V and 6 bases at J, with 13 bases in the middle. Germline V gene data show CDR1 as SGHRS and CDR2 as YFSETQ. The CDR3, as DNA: TGCGCCAGCAGCTTGACGGCAGGGGATTCCGGGGAGCTGTTTTTT. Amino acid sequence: CASSLTAGDSGELFF.

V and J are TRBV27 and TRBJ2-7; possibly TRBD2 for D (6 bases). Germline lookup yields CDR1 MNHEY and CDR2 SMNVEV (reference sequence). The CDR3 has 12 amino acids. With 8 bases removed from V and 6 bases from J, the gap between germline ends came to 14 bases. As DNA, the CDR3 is TGTGCCAGCGGGGGGATGGGGGGCGAGCAGTACTTC. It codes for CASGGMGGEQYF.

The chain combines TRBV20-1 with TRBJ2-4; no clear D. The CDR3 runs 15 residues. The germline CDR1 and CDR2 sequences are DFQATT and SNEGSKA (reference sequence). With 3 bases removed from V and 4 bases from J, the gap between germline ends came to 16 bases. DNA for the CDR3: TGCAGTGCTAGTGCACGGGTCGCTCTAAAAAACATTCAGTACTTC. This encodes CSASARVALKNIQYF.

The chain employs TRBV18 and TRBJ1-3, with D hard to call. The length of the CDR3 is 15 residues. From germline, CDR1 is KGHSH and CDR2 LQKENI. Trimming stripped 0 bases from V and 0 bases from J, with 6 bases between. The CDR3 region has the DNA TGTGCCAGCTCACCACCGGGGAGCTCTGGAAACACCATATATTTT. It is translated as CASSPPGSSGNTIYF.

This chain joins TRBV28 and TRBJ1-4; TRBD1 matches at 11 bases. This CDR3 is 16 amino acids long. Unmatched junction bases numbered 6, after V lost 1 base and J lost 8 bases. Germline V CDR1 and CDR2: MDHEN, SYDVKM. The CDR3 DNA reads TGTGCCAGCAGTTTATTCGGACAGGGGGCTGAGGAAAAACTGTTTTTT. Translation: CASSLFGQGAEEKLFF.

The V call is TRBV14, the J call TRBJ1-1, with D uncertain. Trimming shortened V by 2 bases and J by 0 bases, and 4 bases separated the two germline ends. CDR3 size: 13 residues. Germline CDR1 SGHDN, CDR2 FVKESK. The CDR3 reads CASSQSVNTEAFF. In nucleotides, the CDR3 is TGTGCCAGCAGCCAATCTGTGAACACTGAAGCTTTCTTT.

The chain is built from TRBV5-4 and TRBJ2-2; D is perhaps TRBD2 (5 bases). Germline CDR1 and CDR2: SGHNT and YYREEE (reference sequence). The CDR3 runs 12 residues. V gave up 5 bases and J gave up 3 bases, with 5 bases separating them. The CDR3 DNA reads TGTGCCAGCAGGCGGGACACCGGGGAGCTGTTTTTT. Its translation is CASRRDTGELFF.

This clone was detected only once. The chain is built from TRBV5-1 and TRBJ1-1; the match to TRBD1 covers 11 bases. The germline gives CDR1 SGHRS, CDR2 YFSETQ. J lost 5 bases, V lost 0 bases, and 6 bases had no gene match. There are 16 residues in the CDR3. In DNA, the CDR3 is TGCGCCAGCAGCTTGGGCGGACAGGGGGCTGAAACTGAAGCTTTCTTT. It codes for CASSLGGQGAETEAFF.

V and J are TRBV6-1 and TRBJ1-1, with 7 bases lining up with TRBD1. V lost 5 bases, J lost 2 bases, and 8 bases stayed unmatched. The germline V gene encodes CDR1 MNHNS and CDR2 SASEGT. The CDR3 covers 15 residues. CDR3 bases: TGTGCCAGCAGTAAGCAGGGGGATCATAACACTGAAGCTTTCTTT. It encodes CASSKQGDHNTEAFF.

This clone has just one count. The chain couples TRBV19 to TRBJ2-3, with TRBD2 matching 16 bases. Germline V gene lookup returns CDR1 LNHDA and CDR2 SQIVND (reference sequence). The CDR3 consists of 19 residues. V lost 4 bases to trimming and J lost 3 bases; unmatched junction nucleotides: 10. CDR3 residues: CASSKGLAGGPGVTDTQYF. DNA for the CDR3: TGTGCCAGTAGTAAGGGACTAGCGGGAGGGCCAGGTGTGACAGATACGCAGTATTTT.

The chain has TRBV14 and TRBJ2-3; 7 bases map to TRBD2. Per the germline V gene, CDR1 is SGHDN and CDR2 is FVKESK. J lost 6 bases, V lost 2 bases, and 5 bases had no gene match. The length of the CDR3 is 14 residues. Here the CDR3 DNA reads TGTGCCAGCAGCCAACTGGGGACTATGGATACGCAGTATTTT. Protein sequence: CASSQLGTMDTQYF.